The 20 T cell receptor beta chains below come from one sample, sequenced in a study of Graves' ophthalmopathy and Graves' hyperthyroidism. TCR beta CDR3 regions were amplified from RNA transcripts. First-round RT-PCR used HTBI primers; second-round multiplex PCR followed. TCRdb itself ran the multiplex PCR reads through MiXCR, one entry per CDR3 protein. The table lists about 420,000 distinct CDR3 sequences, more than 20% of them singletons. Specimen: peripheral blood. The receptors shown here come from a woman under 30 with stable Graves' hyperthyroidism.

This clonotype was counted ten times or more. CDR3 bases: TGTGCCAGCAGTGAAGGGGAGGGCAGCGGCTATGGCTACACCTTC. This translates into CASSEGEGSGYGYTF. This rearrangement joins TRBV6-1 to TRBJ1-2; D call uncertain. Germline V gives CDR1 MNHNS, CDR2 SASEGT. V was clipped by 1 base and J by 4 bases, with 13 bases between them. This CDR3 contains 15 residues.

The CDR3 protein is CASSPLGGAKEETQYF. The CDR3 nucleotides read TGCGCCAGCAGCCCCCTCGGGGGGGCTAAGGAGGAGACCCAGTACTTC. The chain carries TRBV5-1 and TRBJ2-5; TRBD2 aligns across 8 bases. This CDR3 has 16 residues. Germline CDR1 SGHRS, CDR2 YFSETQ. The V gene end was trimmed by 4 bases and the J gene end by 5 bases; junction bases not matched to a gene: 13.

This clonotype came up many times. This chain links TRBV10-3 with TRBJ2-7; the match to TRBD2 covers 10 bases. After removal of 6 bases from V and 1 base from J, the junction contained 6 bases not matched to a gene. Germline V gives CDR1 ENHRY, CDR2 SYGVKD. CDR3 size: 15 residues. In DNA form, the CDR3 reads TGTGCCATCAGCGAGCTAGCGGGGGAGTCCTACGAGCAGTACTTC. Encoded protein: CAISELAGESYEQYF.

The J gene is TRBJ2-7, the V gene TRBV28; the D is unclear. CDR1 and CDR2 from the germline V gene are MDHEN and SYDVKM. The CDR3 has 13 amino acids. Trimming removed 6 bases from V and 5 bases from J, with 14 bases in between. The CDR3 here is CASSPRPSNEQYF. Written as DNA, the CDR3 is TGTGCCAGCAGCCCGCGGCCTAGTAACGAGCAGTACTTC.

In its sample, this clonotype was seen many times. J is TRBJ2-7 and V is TRBV11-2; D is possibly TRBD2 (5 bases). V lost 5 bases and J 0 bases, leaving 23 bases between the germline ends. From germline, CDR1 is SGHAT and CDR2 FQNNGV. The CDR3 sequence is 18 residues long. This chain's CDR3 is CASSAHLGLGRGSYEQYF. The CDR3 nucleotides read TGTGCCAGCAGCGCGCATCTTGGTCTGGGGAGAGGCTCCTACGAGCAGTACTTC.

This clonotype appeared many times. The J gene is TRBJ2-6, the V gene TRBV20-1; weak D call: TRBD1 (5 bases). The length of the CDR3 is 13 residues. V was cut by 4 bases and J by 2 bases, with 6 bases left in between. Germline-derived CDR1 and CDR2 are DFQATT and SNEGSKA (reference sequence). CDR3 sequence reads: CSAIRAGANVLTF. CDR3 in DNA: TGCAGTGCTATCAGGGCTGGGGCCAACGTCCTGACTTTC.

The DNA of the CDR3 is TGTGCCAGCAGCGCGGACAGTTACTCTGGAAACACCATATATTTT. This encodes CASSADSYSGNTIYF. The chain uses TRBV9 and TRBJ1-3, with D possibly being TRBD1 (6 bases). With 3 bases removed from V and 0 bases from J, the gap between germline ends came to 10 bases. Germline V CDR1 and CDR2: SGDLS, YYNGEE. The CDR3 loop spans 15 amino acids.

This clonotype was found many times. V is TRBV29-1 and J is TRBJ2-5; TRBD1 matches 8 bases. This CDR3 region has 13 residues. Trimming cost V 4 bases and J 5 bases; bases outside gene matches: 6. The germline CDR1 and CDR2 sequences are SQVTM and ANQGSEA. CDR3: CSVGGTGGETQYF. CDR3 nucleotide sequence: TGCAGCGTTGGGGGGACAGGCGGGGAGACCCAGTACTTC.

There are many counts of this clonotype. The chain combines TRBV12-3 or TRBV12-4 with TRBJ1-2; the match to TRBD1 covers 10 bases. V lost 2 bases to trimming and J lost 7 bases; unmatched junction nucleotides: 7. The CDR3 covers 15 residues. The DNA of the CDR3 is TGTGCCAGCAGTTTATACGGACAGGGGGAAAGTGGCTACACCTTC. Its translation: CASSLYGQGESGYTF.

Note on this clonotype: This could be a read error, since a much larger clone is one nucleotide away. The rearrangement joins TRBV7-2 to TRBJ1-2, with D tentatively TRBD1 (5 bases). The CDR3 contains 15 residues. Per the germline V gene, CDR1 is SGHTA and CDR2 is FQGNSA. CDR3: CASRLAGTRQYGYTF. The CDR3, as DNA: TGTGCCAGCCGCTTAGCGGGGACTCGACAGTATGGCTACACCTTC. Together with reference TRBV7-2 and TRBJ1-2, the CDR3 gives the full variable domain: GAGVSQSPSNKVTEKGKDVELRCDPISGHTALYWYRQSLGQGLEFLIYFQGNSAPDKSGLPSDRFSAERTGGSVSTLTIQRTQQEDSAVYLCASRLAGTRQYGYTFGSGTRLTVV.

This clonotype showed up just once. This sequence joins TRBV10-2 and TRBJ2-7; 10 bases are a match to TRBD1. CDR3 length: 15 amino acids. Germline values: CDR1 WSHSY, CDR2 SAAADI. The V and J ends lost 6 bases and 6 bases, in that order; junction bases with no gene match: 11. The CDR3 region has the DNA TGCGCCAGCAGCGACGGGGACAGGGGAGGCTTCGAGCAGTACTTC. Its translation: CASSDGDRGGFEQYF.

The V gene is TRBV6-1, the J gene TRBJ1-5, with D unresolved. Per the germline V gene, CDR1 is MNHNS and CDR2 is SASEGT. This CDR3 is built from 13 residues. Trimming took 9 bases from V and 3 from J, leaving 12 bases between them. The CDR3 DNA follows: TGTGCCAGTACCCGAGGGTTCAATCAGCCCCAGCATTTT. It encodes CASTRGFNQPQHF.

This clonotype came up many times. The chain has TRBV28 and TRBJ1-1, with 11 bases aligning to TRBD1. Trimming took 7 bases from V and 5 from J; bases not matched to a gene: 3. Per germline, CDR1 MDHEN and CDR2 SYDVKM. The CDR3 extends over 13 amino acids. CDR3 protein: CASKRDRGTEAFF. The CDR3 nucleotides read TGTGCCAGCAAGCGGGACAGGGGGACTGAAGCTTTCTTT. Drawing the rest from reference TRBV28 and TRBJ1-1, the complete variable domain is DVKVTQSSRYLVKRTGEKVFLECVQDMDHENMFWYRQDPGLGLRLIYFSYDVKMKEKGDIPEGYSVSREKKERFSLILESASTNQTSMYLCASKRDRGTEAFFGQGTRLTVV.

This clonotype was found many times. The genes are TRBV7-2 and TRBJ2-7; D perhaps matches TRBD2 (6 bases). Germline CDR1 and CDR2: SGHTA and FQGNSA. The V end was cut by 3 bases, the J end by 6 bases, with 27 bases between. The CDR3 covers 18 residues. The CDR3 DNA reads TGTGCCAGCAGCTTGCGCCAGGGAGGACCTTGGGGGGTCTTCGAGCAGTACTTC. This translates into CASSLRQGGPWGVFEQYF.

V is TRBV9 and J is TRBJ1-1; possible D gene TRBD1, 5 bases. This CDR3 contains 16 residues. Per the germline V gene, CDR1 is SGDLS and CDR2 is YYNGEE. Trimming stripped 4 bases from V and 0 bases from J, with 16 bases between. For the CDR3, the DNA is TGTGCCAGCAGCTCTCGCCCGGGACGGGTGAACACTGAAGCTTTCTTT. Protein product: CASSSRPGRVNTEAFF. Together with reference TRBV9 and TRBJ1-1, the CDR3 gives the full variable domain: DSGVTQTPKHLITATGQRVTLRCSPRSGDLSVYWYQQSLDQGLQFLIQYYNGEERAKGNILERFSAQQFPDLHSELNLSSLELGDSALYFCASSSRPGRVNTEAFFGQGTRLTVV.

This clonotype was observed at least ten times. The CDR3 DNA reads as TGCAGTGCCCGATCGTGGACTAGCCCCTACGAGCAGTACTTC. Its protein is CSARSWTSPYEQYF. V is TRBV20-1 and J is TRBJ2-7, with 8 nucleotides matching TRBD2. The CDR3 is made up of 14 amino acids. Germline CDR1 is DFQATT and CDR2 is SNEGSKA (reference sequence). Germline trimming cut 6 bases from V and 2 bases from J; bases unmatched to any gene: 9.

This clonotype was seen only a few times. The rearrangement joins TRBV14 to TRBJ2-5, with D unresolved. The CDR3 extends over 15 amino acids. Germline lookup yields CDR1 SGHDN and CDR2 FVKESK. Trimming removed 8 bases from V and 0 bases from J, with 16 bases in between. The CDR3 region is CASGQVGGNQETQYF. As DNA, the CDR3 is TGTGCCAGCGGTCAGGTCGGCGGAAACCAAGAGACCCAGTACTTC.

Only a few counts were recorded for this clonotype. The V and J genes are TRBV7-8 and TRBJ2-2; 8 positions match TRBD1. This CDR3 region has 16 residues. CDR1 is SGHVS and CDR2 is FQNEAQ in the germline V gene. The V and J ends lost 5 bases and 2 bases, in that order; junction bases with no gene match: 7. The CDR3 loop is CASSQRRGQNTGELFF. The CDR3 region has the DNA TGTGCCAGCAGCCAACGCAGGGGGCAAAACACCGGGGAGCTGTTTTTT.

Here the CDR3 reads CASSPNPPGSVYEQYF. The CDR3 DNA is TGTGCCAGCAGTCCAAACCCCCCAGGGTCGGTCTACGAGCAGTACTTC. The V call is TRBV12-3 or TRBV12-4, the J call TRBJ2-7, with D perhaps matching TRBD1 (5 bases). The CDR3 is made up of 16 amino acids. V gave up 5 bases and J gave up 3 bases, with 20 bases separating them.

The chain uses TRBV27 and TRBJ2-7; D is uncertain. The CDR3 consists of 9 residues. Per germline, CDR1 MNHEY and CDR2 SMNVEV (reference sequence). V was pared by 10 bases and J by 8 bases, with 9 bases between. The DNA for the CDR3 is TGTGCCACCGGACCGAAGCAGTACTTC. Amino acids: CATGPKQYF.